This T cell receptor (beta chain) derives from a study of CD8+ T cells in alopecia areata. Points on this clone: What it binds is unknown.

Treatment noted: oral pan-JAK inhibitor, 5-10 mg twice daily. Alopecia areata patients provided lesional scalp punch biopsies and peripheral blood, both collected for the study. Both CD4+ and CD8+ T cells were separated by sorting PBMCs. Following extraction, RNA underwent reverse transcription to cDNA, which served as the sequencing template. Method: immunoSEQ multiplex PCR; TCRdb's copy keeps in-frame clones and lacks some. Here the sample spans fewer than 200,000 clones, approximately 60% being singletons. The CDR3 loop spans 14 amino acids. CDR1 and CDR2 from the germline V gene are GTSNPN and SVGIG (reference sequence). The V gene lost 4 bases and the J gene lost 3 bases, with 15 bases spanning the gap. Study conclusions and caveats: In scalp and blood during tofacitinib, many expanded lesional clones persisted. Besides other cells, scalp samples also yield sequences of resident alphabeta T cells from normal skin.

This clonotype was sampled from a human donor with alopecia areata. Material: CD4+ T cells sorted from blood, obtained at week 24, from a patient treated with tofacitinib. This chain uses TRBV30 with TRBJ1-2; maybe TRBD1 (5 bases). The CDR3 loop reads CAWMTRGFDYGYTF. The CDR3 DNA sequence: TGTGCCTGGATGACCCGGGGGTTTGACTATGGCTACACCTTC.